The T cell receptor beta chain under discussion was sequenced for a study of cytomegalovirus exposure and HLA in healthy donors. CDR1 is SGHRS and CDR2 is YFSETQ in the germline V gene. The CDR3 covers 16 residues. V shed 4 bases, J shed 5 bases, and the junction held 11 bases outside the gene matches. These donors, healthy bone marrow donors, were studied. The PCR contained 60 Vbeta and 13 Jbeta primers. Data came from immunoSEQ multiplex PCR; TCRdb stores just in-frame clones and leaves some out. The sample includes about 210,000 clones, 80% to 90% seen only once; the top ten take 0.2% to 0.25%. J is TRBJ2-5 and V is TRBV5-1, with TRBD2 identical over 10 bases. The specimen was PBMCs. The clonotype originates from a girl under 10 years old in good health and CMV-seronegative. CDR3 bases: TGCGCCAGCAGCCCGAGGCTAGCGGGAGTTAGGGAGACCCAGTACTTC. It codes for CASSPRLAGVRETQYF.